The T cell receptor (beta chain) described here comes from a study of read filtering for tumor transcriptome and immune sequencing. About the research overall: Patients were 17 to 20 male and around 15 female, mean age 65.9 years, range about 45 to 85.

This library used 300 to 450 ng RNA and molecular barcoded adaptors spanning alpha/delta and beta/gamma chains. TCRdb independently ran MiXCR on the reads; one entry per CDR3 protein. Here the sample spans 37,000 or so distinct CDR3 sequences, around 13% being singletons. Every patient had bone marrow sampled while the disease was active. Trimming removed 6 bases from V and 4 bases from J; junction bases left unmatched: 4. The CDR3 consists of 15 residues. Germline V gene lookup returns CDR1 MNHEY and CDR2 SVGAGI. This clonotype has at least ten counts. The sequence derives from a donor at least 40 years old with multiple myeloma. The source material was a population of CD138-negative cells sorted from bone marrow. The V call is TRBV6-5, the J call TRBJ2-1; 12 nucleotides align to TRBD2. The chain's CDR3 is CASSILAGGYNEQFF. CDR3 DNA: TGTGCCAGCAGCATTCTAGCGGGGGGGTACAATGAGCAGTTCTTC.